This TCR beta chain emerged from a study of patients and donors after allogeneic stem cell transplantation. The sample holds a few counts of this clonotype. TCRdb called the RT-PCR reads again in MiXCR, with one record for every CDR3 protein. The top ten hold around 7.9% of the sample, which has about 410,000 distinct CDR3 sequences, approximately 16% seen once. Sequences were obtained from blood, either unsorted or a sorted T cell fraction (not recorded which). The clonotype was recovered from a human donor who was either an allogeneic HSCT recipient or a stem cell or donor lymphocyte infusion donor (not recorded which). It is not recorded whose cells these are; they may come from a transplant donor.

As DNA, the CDR3 is TGTGCCAGCAGTTTATATGAACAGGCCGAGCAGTACTTC. As protein: CASSLYEQAEQYF. The chain links TRBV27 to TRBJ2-7; possibly TRBD1 for D (5 bases). Germline values: CDR1 MNHEY, CDR2 SMNVEV (reference sequence). The CDR3 has 13 residues. V was trimmed by 1 base and J by 6 bases, leaving 10 bases between them.